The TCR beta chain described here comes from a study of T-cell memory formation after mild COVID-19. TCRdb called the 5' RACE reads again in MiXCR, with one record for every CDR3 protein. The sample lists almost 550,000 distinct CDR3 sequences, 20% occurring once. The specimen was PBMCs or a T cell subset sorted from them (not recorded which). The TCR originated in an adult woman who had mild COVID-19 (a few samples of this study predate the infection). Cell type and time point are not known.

CDR3 protein: CASSPRSANTEAFF. For the CDR3, the DNA is TGTGCCAGCTCACCCAGGTCCGCTAACACTGAAGCTTTCTTT. V usage is TRBV18 and J usage is TRBJ1-1; D ambiguous. Between the trimmed V and J ends, which lost 3 bases and 2 bases, there was a span of 10 bases. The CDR3 consists of 14 residues. From germline, CDR1 is KGHSH and CDR2 LQKENI.